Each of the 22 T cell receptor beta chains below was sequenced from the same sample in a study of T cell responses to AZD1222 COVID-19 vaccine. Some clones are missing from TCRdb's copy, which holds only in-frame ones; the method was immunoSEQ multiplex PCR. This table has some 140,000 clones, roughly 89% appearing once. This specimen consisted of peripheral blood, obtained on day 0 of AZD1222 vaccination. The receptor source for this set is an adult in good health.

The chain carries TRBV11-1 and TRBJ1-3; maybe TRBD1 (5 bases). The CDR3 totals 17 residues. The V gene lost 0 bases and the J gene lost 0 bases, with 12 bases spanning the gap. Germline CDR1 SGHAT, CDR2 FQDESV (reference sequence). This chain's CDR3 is CASSLARGGDSGNTIYF. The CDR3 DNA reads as TGTGCCAGCAGCTTAGCGCGGGGCGGCGACTCTGGAAACACCATATATTTT.

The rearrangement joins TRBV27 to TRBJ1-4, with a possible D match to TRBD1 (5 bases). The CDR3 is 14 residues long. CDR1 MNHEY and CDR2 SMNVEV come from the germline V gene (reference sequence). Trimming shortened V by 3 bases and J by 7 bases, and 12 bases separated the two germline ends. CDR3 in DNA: TGTGCCAGCAGTTTGGGGGGGATCGGTGAAAAACTGTTTTTT. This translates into CASSLGGIGEKLFF.

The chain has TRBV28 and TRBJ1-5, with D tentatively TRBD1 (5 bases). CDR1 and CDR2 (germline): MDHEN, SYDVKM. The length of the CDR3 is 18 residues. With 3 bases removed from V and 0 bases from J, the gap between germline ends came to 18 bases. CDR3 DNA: TGTGCCAGCAGTTTGAGGGTCAAGGGGCATTATAGCAATCAGCCCCAGCATTTT. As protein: CASSLRVKGHYSNQPQHF.

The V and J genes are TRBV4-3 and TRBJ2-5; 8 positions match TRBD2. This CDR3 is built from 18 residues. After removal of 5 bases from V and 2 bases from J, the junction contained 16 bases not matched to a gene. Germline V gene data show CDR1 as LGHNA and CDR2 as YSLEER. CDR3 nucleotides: TGCGCCAGCAGCGCTCGTGACAGAGGCCGGGGGGGTCAAGAGACCCAGTACTTC. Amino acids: CASSARDRGRGGQETQYF.

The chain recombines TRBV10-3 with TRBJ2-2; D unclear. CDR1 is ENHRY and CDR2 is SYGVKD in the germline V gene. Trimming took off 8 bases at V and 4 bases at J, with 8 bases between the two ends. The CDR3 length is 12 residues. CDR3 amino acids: CAIRDITGELFF. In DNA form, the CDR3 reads TGTGCCATCCGCGATATCACCGGGGAGCTGTTTTTT.

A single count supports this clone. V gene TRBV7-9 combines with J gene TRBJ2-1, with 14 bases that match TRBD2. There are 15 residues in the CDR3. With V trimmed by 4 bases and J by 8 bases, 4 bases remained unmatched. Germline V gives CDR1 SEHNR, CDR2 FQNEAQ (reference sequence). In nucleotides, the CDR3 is TGTGCCAGCAGCTCTGGGACTAGCGGGAGCTATGAGCAGTTCTTC. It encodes CASSSGTSGSYEQFF.

The CDR3 DNA follows: TGTGCCAGCAGCTCCCCGGGACAGGTCACCGGGGAGCTGTTTTTT. This gives the protein CASSSPGQVTGELFF. V is TRBV7-2 and J is TRBJ2-2; 8 nucleotides match TRBD1. The V and J ends lost 4 bases and 4 bases, in that order; junction bases with no gene match: 5. Germline lookup yields CDR1 SGHTA and CDR2 FQGNSA. The CDR3 is 15 amino acids.

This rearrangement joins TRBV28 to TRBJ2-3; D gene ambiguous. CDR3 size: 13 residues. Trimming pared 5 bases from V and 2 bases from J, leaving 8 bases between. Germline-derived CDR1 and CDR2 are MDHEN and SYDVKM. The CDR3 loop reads CASSPLHTDTQYF. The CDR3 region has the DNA TGTGCCAGCAGTCCTCTCCACACAGATACGCAGTATTTT.

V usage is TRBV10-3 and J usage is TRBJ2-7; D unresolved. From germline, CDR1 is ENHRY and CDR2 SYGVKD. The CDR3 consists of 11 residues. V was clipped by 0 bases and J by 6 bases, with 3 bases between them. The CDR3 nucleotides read TGTGCCATCAGTGAGTCGCTCGAGCAGTACTTC. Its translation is CAISESLEQYF.

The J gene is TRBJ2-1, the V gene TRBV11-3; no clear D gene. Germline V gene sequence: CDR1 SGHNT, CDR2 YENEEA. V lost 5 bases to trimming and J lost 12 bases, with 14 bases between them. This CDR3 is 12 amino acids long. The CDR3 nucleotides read TGTGCCAGCAGCGGAGACTTGTTTATGCAGTTCTTC. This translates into CASSGDLFMQFF.

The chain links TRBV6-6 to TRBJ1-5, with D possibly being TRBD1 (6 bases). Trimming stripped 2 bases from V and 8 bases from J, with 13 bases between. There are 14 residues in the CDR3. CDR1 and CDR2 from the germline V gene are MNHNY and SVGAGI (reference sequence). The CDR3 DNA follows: TGTGCCAGCAGTTACGGGCAGGGGAGTGAGCCCCAGCATTTT. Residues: CASSYGQGSEPQHF.

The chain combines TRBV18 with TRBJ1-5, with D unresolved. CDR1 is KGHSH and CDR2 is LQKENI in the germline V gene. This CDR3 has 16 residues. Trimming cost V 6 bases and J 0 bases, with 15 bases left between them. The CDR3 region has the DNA TGTGCCAGCTCCGCCGGTGCGCCTTATAGCAATCAGCCCCAGCATTTT. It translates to CASSAGAPYSNQPQHF.

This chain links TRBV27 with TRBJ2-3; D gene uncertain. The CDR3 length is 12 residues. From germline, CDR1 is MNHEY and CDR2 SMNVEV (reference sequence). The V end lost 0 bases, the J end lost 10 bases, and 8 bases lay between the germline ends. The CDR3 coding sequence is TGTGCCAGCAGTTTATCGGCCAGCCCGCAGTATTTT. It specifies CASSLSASPQYF.

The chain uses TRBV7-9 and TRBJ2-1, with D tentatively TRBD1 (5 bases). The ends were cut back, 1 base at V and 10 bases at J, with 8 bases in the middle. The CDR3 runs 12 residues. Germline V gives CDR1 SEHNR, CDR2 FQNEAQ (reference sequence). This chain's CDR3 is CASSLEGSEQFF. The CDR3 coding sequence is TGTGCCAGCAGCTTAGAGGGGTCGGAGCAGTTCTTC.

CDR3 protein: CASSILAGNGYTF. The CDR3 coding sequence is TGTGCCAGTAGTATTCTGGCAGGGAATGGCTACACCTTC. The V and J genes are TRBV19 and TRBJ1-2; D may be TRBD1 (5 bases). Looked up from germline, CDR1 is LNHDA and CDR2 is SQIVND (reference sequence). There are 13 residues in the CDR3. V shed 3 bases and J shed 6 bases, with 11 bases lying between them.

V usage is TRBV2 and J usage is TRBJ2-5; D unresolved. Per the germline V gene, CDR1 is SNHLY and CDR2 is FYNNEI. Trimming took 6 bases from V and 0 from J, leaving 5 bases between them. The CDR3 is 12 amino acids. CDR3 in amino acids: CASSPYQETQYF. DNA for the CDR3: TGTGCCAGCAGCCCGTACCAAGAGACCCAGTACTTC.

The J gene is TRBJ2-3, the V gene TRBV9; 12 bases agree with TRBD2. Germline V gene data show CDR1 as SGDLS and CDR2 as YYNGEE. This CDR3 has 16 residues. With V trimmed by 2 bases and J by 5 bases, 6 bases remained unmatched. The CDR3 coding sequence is TGTGCCAGCAGCGTTCGACTAGCGGGAGCTCTAGATACGCAGTATTTT. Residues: CASSVRLAGALDTQYF.

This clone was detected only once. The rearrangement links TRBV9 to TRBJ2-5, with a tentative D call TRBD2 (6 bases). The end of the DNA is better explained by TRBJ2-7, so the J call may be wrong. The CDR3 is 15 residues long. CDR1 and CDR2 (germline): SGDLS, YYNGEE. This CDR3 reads CASSVAGTASYEQYF. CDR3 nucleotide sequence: TGTGCCAGCAGCGTAGCTGGGACTGCCTCCTACGAGCAGTACTTC.

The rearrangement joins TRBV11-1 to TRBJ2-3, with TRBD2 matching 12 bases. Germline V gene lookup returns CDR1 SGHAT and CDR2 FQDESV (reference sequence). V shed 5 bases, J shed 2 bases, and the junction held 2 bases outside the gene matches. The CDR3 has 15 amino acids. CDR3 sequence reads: CASSGLAGITDTQYF. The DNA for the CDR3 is TGTGCCAGCAGCGGACTAGCGGGAATCACAGATACGCAGTATTTT.

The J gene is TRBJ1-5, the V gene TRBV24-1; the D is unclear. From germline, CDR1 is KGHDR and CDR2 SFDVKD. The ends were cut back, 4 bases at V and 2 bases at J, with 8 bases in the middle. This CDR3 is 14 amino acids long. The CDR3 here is CATSDPGGNQPQHF. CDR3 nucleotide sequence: TGTGCCACCAGTGACCCTGGGGGCAATCAGCCCCAGCATTTT.

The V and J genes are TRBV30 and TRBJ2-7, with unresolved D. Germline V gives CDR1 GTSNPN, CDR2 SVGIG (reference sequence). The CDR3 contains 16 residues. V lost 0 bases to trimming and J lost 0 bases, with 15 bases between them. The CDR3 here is CAWSVPWTPGSYEQYF. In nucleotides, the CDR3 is TGTGCCTGGAGTGTACCCTGGACCCCGGGCTCCTACGAGCAGTACTTC. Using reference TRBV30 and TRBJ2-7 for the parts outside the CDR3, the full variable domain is SQTIHQWPATLVQPVGSPLSLECTVEGTSNPNLYWYRQAAGRGLQLLFYSVGIGQISSEVPQNLSASRPQDRQFILSSKKLLLSDSGFYLCAWSVPWTPGSYEQYFGPGTRLTVT.

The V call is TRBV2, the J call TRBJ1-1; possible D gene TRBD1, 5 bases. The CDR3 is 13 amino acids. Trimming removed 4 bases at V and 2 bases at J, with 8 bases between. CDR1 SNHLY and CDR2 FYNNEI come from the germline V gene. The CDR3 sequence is CASSGDSNTEAFF. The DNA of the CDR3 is TGTGCCAGCAGTGGAGACAGTAACACTGAAGCTTTCTTT.